This entry features one T cell receptor (beta chain) sequence. Profiling relied on immunoSEQ multiplex PCR, and the TCRdb table lists in-frame clones only, not all of them. The sample contains tens of thousands of clones, about 89% of which appear only once. The CDR3 runs to 15 residues. Trimming removed 4 bases from V and 5 bases from J; junction bases left unmatched: 10. The germline gives CDR1 LNHDA, CDR2 SQIVND (reference sequence). The entry originates in a study of blood T cell repertoires in COVID-19. The rearrangement joins TRBV19 to TRBJ2-5, with TRBD1 identical over 7 bases. This TCR came from a man aged 50-59 years with active or convalescent COVID-19. Sequencing was carried out using peripheral blood. This CDR3 reads CASSKPNRGDETQYF. The DNA of the CDR3 is TGTGCCAGTAGTAAACCGAACAGGGGAGATGAGACCCAGTACTTC.